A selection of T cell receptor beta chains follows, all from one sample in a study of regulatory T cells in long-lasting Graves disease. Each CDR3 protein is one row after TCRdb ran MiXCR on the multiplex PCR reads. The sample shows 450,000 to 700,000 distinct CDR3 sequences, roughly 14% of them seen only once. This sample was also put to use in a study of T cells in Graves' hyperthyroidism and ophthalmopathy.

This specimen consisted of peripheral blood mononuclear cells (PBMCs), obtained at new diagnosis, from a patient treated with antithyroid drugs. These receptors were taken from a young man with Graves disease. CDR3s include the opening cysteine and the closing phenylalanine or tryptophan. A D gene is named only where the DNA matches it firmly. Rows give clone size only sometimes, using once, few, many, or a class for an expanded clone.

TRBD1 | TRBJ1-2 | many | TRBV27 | CASSSTGGHGYTF | TGTGCCAGCAGTTCAACAGGGGGCCATGGCTACACCTTC
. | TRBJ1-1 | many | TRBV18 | CASTTTNTEAFF | TGTGCCAGCACGACAACGAACACTGAAGCTTTCTTT
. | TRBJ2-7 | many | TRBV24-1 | CATSDPGTFEQYF | TGTGCCACCAGTGATCCCGGGACATTCGAGCAGTACTTC
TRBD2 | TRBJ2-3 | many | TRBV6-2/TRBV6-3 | CASSYRTGLAITDTQYF | TGTGCCAGCAGTTACCGTACCGGACTAGCTATTACAGATACGCAGTATTTT
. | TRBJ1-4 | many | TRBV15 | CATSRVREKLFF | TGTGCCACCAGCAGGGTCAGGGAAAAACTGTTTTTT
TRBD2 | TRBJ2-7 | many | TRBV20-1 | CSARDSGSREQYF | TGCAGTGCTAGAGACAGCGGGAGTCGCGAGCAGTACTTC
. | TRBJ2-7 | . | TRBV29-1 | CSVAAVPYEQYF | TGCAGCGTTGCTGCGGTCCCTTACGAGCAGTACTTC
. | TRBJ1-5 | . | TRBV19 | CASRDDRGEPQHF | TGTGCCAGTAGGGACGATAGGGGGGAACCCCAGCATTTT
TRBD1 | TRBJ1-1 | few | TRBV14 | CASSHEATGGVNTEAFF | TGTGCCAGCAGCCACGAAGCTACAGGGGGCGTGAACACTGAAGCTTTCTTT
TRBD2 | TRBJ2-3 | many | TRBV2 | CASSDDPTSGSADTQYF | TGTGCCAGCAGTGATGACCCAACTAGCGGGAGTGCAGATACGCAGTATTTT
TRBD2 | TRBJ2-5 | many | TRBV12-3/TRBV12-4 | CASSSAGGRETQYF | TGTGCCAGCAGTTCGGCGGGAGGAAGAGAGACCCAGTACTTC
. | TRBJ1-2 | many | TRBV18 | CASSGGRSYGYTF | TGTGCCAGCTCAGGGGGGCGATCCTATGGCTACACCTTC
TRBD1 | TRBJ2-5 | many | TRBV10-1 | CASSGPITGDGYQETQYF | TGCGCCAGCAGTGGGCCGATAACAGGGGACGGCTACCAAGAGACCCAGTACTTC
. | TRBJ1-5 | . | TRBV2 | CASRRRARKSNQPQHF | TGTGCCAGCCGGAGGAGGGCCCGAAAGAGCAATCAGCCCCAGCATTTT
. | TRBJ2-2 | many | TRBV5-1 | CASRGTPEATGELFF | TGCGCCAGCAGGGGGACACCTGAGGCCACCGGGGAGCTGTTTTTT
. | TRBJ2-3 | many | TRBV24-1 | CATKGPYGSTDTQYF | TGTGCCACCAAAGGACCATACGGGAGCACAGATACGCAGTATTTT
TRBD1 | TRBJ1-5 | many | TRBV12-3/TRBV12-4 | CASTPGTGYYSGNQPQHF | TGTGCCAGCACGCCTGGGACAGGGTATTATAGCGGCAATCAGCCCCAGCATTTT
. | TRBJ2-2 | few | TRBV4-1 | CASSQGVGANTGELFF | TGCGCCAGCAGCCAAGGAGTCGGGGCGAACACCGGGGAGCTGTTTTTT
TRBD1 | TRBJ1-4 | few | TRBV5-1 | CASSEGTGREKLFF | TGCGCCAGCAGCGAAGGGACAGGGCGTGAAAAACTGTTTTTT
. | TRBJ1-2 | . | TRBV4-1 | CASSRMGYDGYTF | TGCGCCAGCAGCCGCATGGGGTACGATGGCTACACCTTC
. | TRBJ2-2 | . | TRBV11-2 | CASSLAENTGELFF | TGTGCCAGCAGCTTAGCAGAAAACACCGGGGAGCTGTTTTTT
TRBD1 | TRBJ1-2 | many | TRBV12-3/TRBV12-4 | CASRRGQGERNYGYTF | TGTGCCAGCAGACGGGGACAGGGGGAAAGGAACTATGGCTACACCTTC
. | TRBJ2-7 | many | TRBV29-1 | CSVESVSGLLYF | TGCAGCGTTGAGTCGGTTTCAGGACTCCTGTACTTC
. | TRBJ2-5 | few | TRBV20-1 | CSASKTVSETQYF | TGCAGTGCTAGTAAGACTGTGTCGGAGACCCAGTACTTC
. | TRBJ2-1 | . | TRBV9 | CASSVGGPGRRGNEQFF | TGTGCCAGCAGCGTAGGTGGGCCGGGGCGGAGAGGCAATGAGCAGTTCTTC